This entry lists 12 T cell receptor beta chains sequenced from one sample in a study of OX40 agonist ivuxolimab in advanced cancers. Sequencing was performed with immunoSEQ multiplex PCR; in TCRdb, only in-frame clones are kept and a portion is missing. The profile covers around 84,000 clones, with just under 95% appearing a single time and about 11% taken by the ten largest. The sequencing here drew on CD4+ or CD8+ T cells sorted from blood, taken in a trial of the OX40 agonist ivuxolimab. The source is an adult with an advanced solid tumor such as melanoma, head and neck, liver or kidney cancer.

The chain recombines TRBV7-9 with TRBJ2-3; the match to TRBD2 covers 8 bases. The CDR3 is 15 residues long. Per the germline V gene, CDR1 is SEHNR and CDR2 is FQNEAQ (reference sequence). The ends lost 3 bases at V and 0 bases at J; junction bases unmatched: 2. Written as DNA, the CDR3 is TGTGCCAGCAGCTTTTTAGCGGGGAGCACAGATACGCAGTATTTT. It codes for CASSFLAGSTDTQYF.

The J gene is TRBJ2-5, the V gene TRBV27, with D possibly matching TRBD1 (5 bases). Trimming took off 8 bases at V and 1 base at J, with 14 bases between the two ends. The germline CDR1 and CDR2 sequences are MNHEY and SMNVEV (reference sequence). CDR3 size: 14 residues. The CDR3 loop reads CASGKGHLQETQYF. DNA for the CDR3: TGTGCCAGCGGTAAAGGACACCTCCAAGAGACCCAGTACTTC.

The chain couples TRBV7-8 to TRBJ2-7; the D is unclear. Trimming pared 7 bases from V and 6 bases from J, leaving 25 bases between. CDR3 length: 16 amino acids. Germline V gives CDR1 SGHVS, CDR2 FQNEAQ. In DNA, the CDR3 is TGTGCCAGCATCCCCAGTGGCGGTCCCGCCGACGGCGAGCAGTACTTC. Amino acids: CASIPSGGPADGEQYF.

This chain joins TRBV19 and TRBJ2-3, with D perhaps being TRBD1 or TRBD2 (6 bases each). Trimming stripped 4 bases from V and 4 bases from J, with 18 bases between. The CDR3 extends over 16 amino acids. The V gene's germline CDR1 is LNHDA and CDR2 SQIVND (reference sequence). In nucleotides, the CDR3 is TGTGCCAGTAGTAGCCGTAGGGGGGCAGTGGCAGATACGCAGTATTTT. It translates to CASSSRRGAVADTQYF.

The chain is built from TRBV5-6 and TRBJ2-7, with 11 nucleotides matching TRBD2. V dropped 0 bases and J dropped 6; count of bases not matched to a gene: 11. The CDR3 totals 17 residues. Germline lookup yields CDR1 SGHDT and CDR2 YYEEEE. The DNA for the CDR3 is TGTGCCAGCAGCTTGGCAACTAGCGGGGGTCTAGGGCTCGAGCAGTACTTC. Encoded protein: CASSLATSGGLGLEQYF.

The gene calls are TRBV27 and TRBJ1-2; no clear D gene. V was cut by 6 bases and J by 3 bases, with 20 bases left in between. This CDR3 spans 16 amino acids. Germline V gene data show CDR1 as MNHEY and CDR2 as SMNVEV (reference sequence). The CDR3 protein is CASSTTRRRDYYGYTF. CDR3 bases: TGTGCCAGCAGCACTACGAGGCGTCGGGATTACTATGGCTACACCTTC.

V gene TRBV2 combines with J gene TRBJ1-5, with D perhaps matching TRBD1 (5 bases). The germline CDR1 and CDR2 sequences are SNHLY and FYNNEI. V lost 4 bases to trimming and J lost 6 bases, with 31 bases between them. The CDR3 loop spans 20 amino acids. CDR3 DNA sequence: TGTGCCAGCAGTGGGGGCGATCTCTTCGAGGGCCAGGTTGGCGGTCAGCCCCAGCATTTT. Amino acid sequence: CASSGGDLFEGQVGGQPQHF.

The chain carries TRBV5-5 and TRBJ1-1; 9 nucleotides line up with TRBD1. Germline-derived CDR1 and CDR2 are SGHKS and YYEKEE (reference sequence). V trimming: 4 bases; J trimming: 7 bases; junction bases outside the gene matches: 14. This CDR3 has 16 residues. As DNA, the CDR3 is TGTGCCAGCAGCCTGATGATCCCCGGGACAGGGTTTGAAGCTTTCTTT. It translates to CASSLMIPGTGFEAFF.

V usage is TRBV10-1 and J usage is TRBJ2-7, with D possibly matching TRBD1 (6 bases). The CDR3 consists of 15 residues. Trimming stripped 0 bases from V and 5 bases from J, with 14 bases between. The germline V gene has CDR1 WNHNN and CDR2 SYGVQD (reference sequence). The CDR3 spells CASSESGQGSHEQYF. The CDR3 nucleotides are TGCGCCAGCAGTGAGTCTGGGCAGGGGTCCCACGAGCAGTACTTC.

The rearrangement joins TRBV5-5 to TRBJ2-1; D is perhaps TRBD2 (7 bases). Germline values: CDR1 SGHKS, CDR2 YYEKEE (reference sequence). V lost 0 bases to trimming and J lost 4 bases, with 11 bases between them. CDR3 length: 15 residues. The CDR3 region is CASSLVQGGYNEQFF. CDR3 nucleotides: TGTGCCAGCAGCTTGGTACAGGGAGGGTACAATGAGCAGTTCTTC.

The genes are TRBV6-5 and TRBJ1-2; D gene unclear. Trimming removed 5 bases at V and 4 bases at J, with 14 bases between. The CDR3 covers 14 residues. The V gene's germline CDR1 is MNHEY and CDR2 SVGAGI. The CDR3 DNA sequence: TGTGCCAGCAGTCCGGGGAGAGGAGGCTATGGCTACACCTTC. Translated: CASSPGRGGYGYTF.

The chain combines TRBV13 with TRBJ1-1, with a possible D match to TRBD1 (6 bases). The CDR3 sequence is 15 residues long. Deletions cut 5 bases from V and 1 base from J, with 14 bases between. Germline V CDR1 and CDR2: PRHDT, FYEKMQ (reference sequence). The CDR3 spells CASSPRVQGNTEAFF. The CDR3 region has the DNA TGTGCCAGCAGCCCGCGGGTACAGGGGAACACTGAAGCTTTCTTT.